The 15 T cell receptor beta chains below all came from one sample that was sequenced in a study of Graves' ophthalmopathy and Graves' hyperthyroidism. RNA transcripts were the template, and TCR beta CDR3 regions were amplified from them. HTBI primers served in a first-round RT-PCR, which a second-round multiplex PCR followed. TCRdb reanalysed the multiplex PCR reads using MiXCR and keeps one entry per CDR3 protein. The repertoire holds over 650,000 distinct CDR3 sequences, with about 40% as singletons. Sequencing was performed on peripheral blood. These receptors originate from an adult man with Graves' ophthalmopathy.

This clonotype has at least ten counts. V is TRBV9 and J is TRBJ1-6; D is ambiguous. The V end lost 0 bases, the J end lost 7 bases, and 8 bases lay between the germline ends. The V gene's germline CDR1 is SGDLS and CDR2 YYNGEE. The CDR3 has 14 residues. CDR3 sequence (DNA): TGTGCCAGCAGCGTAGAAATTACGAATTCACCCCTCCACTTT. This translates into CASSVEITNSPLHF.

The chain has TRBV19 and TRBJ1-5; a weak D match, TRBD1 (6 bases). This CDR3 contains 17 residues. CDR1 is LNHDA and CDR2 is SQIVND in the germline V gene (reference sequence). V was trimmed by 1 base and J by 0 bases, leaving 13 bases between them. This CDR3 is CASSIGAGAGSNQPQHF. As DNA, the CDR3 is TGTGCCAGTAGTATAGGGGCAGGGGCTGGTAGCAATCAGCCCCAGCATTTT.

This chain connects TRBV6-6 to TRBJ1-2; the D is unclear. The germline V and J ends were trimmed by 10 bases and 2 bases, with 11 bases remaining between them. This CDR3 has 12 residues. Germline assignment: CDR1 MNHNY and CDR2 SVGAGI (reference sequence). DNA for the CDR3: TGTGCCACGATGGGAGGGAACTATGGCTACACCTTC. Translation gives CATMGGNYGYTF.

V is TRBV7-2 and J is TRBJ2-5; TRBD1 or TRBD2 may be the D gene (5 bases each). The CDR3 has 15 amino acids. The germline gives CDR1 SGHTA, CDR2 FQGNSA. V was clipped by 5 bases and J by 5 bases, with 18 bases between them. CDR3 in amino acids: CASSAWAGSWETQYF. The CDR3 bases are TGTGCCAGCAGCGCCTGGGCAGGGAGTTGGGAGACCCAGTACTTC.

The chain uses TRBV2 and TRBJ2-5, with D unresolved. From germline, CDR1 is SNHLY and CDR2 FYNNEI. The CDR3 is 9 amino acids. V was trimmed by 3 bases and J by 7 bases, leaving 0 bases between them. The CDR3 region is CASSETQYF. In nucleotides, the CDR3 is TGTGCCAGCAGTGAGACCCAGTACTTC.

This clonotype was found a few times. V is TRBV2 and J is TRBJ2-3; no definite D call. Between the trimmed V and J ends, which lost 4 bases and 0 bases, there was a span of 5 bases. Germline CDR1 reads SNHLY; CDR2 reads FYNNEI. The CDR3 consists of 13 residues. The CDR3 loop reads CASSALSTDTQYF. In DNA, the CDR3 is TGTGCCAGCAGTGCCCTTAGCACAGATACGCAGTATTTT.

This clonotype was counted at least ten times. V usage is TRBV12-3 or TRBV12-4 and J usage is TRBJ1-2; no clear D. V dropped 5 bases and J dropped 4 bases, with 23 bases sitting between them. CDR3 length equals 17 residues. Written as DNA, the CDR3 is TGTGCCAGCAGTCCCCCTTTTCCTCCTGGACCCCGCTATGGCTACACCTTC. As protein: CASSPPFPPGPRYGYTF.

This clonotype was found a few times. The rearrangement joins TRBV27 to TRBJ1-5, with a tentative D call TRBD1 (6 bases). The germline V gene has CDR1 MNHEY and CDR2 SMNVEV (reference sequence). V was trimmed by 4 bases and J by 4 bases, leaving 11 bases between them. This CDR3 is built from 14 residues. The CDR3 sequence is CASSWTAQNQPQHF. The CDR3 bases are TGTGCCAGCAGTTGGACAGCTCAAAATCAGCCCCAGCATTTT.

The rearrangement uses TRBV15 and TRBJ2-7; 10 nucleotides match TRBD2. Germline CDR1 reads LNHNV; CDR2 reads YYDKDF (reference sequence). The CDR3 runs to 15 residues. With 3 bases clipped from V and 6 bases from J, the junction kept 8 bases outside the gene matches. CDR3 sequence (DNA): TGTGCCACCAGCAGTCTTGGGACTAGCGTTGGCGAGCAGTACTTC. This encodes CATSSLGTSVGEQYF.

J is TRBJ2-7 and V is TRBV25-1; either TRBD1 or TRBD2 may fit D (5 bases each). CDR1 MGHDK and CDR2 SYGVNS come from the germline V gene. V was clipped by 7 bases and J by 4 bases, with 17 bases between them. The CDR3 extends over 14 amino acids. CDR3 sequence (DNA): TGTGCCAGCAAACCGGGGCTAAGGGATTACGAGCAGTACTTC. Encoded protein: CASKPGLRDYEQYF.

In this sample, this clonotype turned up a few times. This rearrangement joins TRBV5-1 to TRBJ1-1; TRBD1 might be the D (6 bases). V shed 5 bases and J shed 3 bases, with 14 bases lying between them. The CDR3 totals 14 residues. The germline V gene encodes CDR1 SGHRS and CDR2 YFSETQ. The CDR3 DNA is TGCGCCAGCAGGGTCCTAGGGGGGCACACTGAAGCTTTCTTT. It specifies CASRVLGGHTEAFF.

J is TRBJ2-5 and V is TRBV20-1, with D possibly matching TRBD1 (6 bases). Trimming shortened V by 6 bases and J by 9 bases, and 20 bases separated the two germline ends. The CDR3 has 13 amino acids. Germline-derived CDR1 and CDR2 are DFQATT and SNEGSKA (reference sequence). The CDR3 nucleotides read TGCAGTGCCCCACAGGGTGAAGGTCAGCCCCAGTACTTC. Its protein product is CSAPQGEGQPQYF.

This clonotype was found a few times. This may stem from a read error, because a much larger clone lies one nucleotide away. The chain joins TRBV29-1 to TRBJ2-2; no definite D call. Trimming shortened V by 8 bases and J by 4 bases, and 14 bases separated the two germline ends. This CDR3 contains 13 residues. The V gene's germline CDR1 is SQVTM and CDR2 ANQGSEA. The CDR3 region is CSITIGSTGELFF. CDR3 DNA sequence: TGCAGCATTACCATAGGTAGCACCGGGGAGCTGTTTTTT.

V usage is TRBV20-1 and J usage is TRBJ1-5, with unresolved D. The CDR3 has 12 amino acids. CDR1 and CDR2 (germline): DFQATT, SNEGSKA (reference sequence). Trimming removed 0 bases from V and 10 bases from J, with 10 bases in between. DNA of the CDR3: TGCAGTGCTAGAGACGGGCGGGAACCCCAGCATTTT. This gives the protein CSARDGREPQHF.

The chain is built from TRBV6-2 or TRBV6-3 and TRBJ2-7; possibly TRBD1 for D (6 bases). Germline V gives CDR1 MNHEY, CDR2 SVGEGT. V lost 9 bases and J lost 1, with 13 bases in between. The CDR3 has 13 residues. CDR3 DNA sequence: TGTGCCAGTGGACAGCCCCCGTCCTACGAGCAGTACTTC. This translates into CASGQPPSYEQYF.